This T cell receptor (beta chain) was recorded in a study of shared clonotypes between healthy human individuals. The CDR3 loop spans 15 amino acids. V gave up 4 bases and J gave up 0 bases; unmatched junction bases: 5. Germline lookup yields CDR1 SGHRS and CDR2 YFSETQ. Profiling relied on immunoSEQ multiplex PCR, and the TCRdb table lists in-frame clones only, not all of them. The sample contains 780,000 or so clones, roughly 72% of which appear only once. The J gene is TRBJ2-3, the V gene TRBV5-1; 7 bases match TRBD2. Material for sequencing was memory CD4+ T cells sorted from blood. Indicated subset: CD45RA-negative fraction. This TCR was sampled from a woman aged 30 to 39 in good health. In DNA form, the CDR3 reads TGCGCCAGCAGCGGTAGCGGGCTTAGCACAGATACGCAGTATTTT. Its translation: CASSGSGLSTDTQYF. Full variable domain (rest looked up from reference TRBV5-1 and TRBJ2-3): KAGVTQTPRYLIKTRGQQVTLSCSPISGHRSVSWYQQTPGQGLQFLFEYFSETQRNKGNFPGRFSGRQFSNSRSEMNVSTLELGDSALYLCASSGSGLSTDTQYFGPGTRLTVL.